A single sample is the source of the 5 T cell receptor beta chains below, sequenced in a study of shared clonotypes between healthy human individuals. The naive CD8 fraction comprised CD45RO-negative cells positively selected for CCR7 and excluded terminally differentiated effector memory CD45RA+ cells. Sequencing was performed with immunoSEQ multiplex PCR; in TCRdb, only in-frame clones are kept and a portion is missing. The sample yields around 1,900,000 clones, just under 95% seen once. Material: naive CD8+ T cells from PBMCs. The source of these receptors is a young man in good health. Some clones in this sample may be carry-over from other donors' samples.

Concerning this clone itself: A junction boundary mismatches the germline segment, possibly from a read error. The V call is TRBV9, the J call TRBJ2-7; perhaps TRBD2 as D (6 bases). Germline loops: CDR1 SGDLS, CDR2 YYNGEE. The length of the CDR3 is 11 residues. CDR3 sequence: CASSPRAGPNF. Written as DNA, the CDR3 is TGTGCCAGCAGCCCCCGTGCGGGACCGAACTTC. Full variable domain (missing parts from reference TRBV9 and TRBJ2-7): DSGVTQTPKHLITATGQRVTLRCSPRSGDLSVYWYQQSLDQGLQFLIQYYNGEERAKGNILERFSAQQFPDLHSELNLSSLELGDSALYFCASSPRAGPNFGPGTRLTVT.

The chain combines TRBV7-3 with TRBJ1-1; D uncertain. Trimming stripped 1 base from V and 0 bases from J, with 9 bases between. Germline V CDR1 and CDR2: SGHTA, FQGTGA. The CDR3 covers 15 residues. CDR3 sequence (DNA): TGTGCCAGCAGCTTAATGGGCGAGATGAACACTGAAGCTTTCTTT. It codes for CASSLMGEMNTEAFF.

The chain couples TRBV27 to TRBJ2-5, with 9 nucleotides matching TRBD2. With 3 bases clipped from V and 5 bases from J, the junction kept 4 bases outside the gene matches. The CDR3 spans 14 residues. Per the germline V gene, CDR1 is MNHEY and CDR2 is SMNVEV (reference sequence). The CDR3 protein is CASSFAGGPETQYF. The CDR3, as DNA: TGTGCCAGCAGTTTTGCGGGAGGGCCGGAGACCCAGTACTTC.

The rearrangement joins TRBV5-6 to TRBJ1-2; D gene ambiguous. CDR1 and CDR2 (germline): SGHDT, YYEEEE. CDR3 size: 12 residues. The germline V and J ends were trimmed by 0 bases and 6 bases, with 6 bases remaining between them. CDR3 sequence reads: CASSLVPDGYTF. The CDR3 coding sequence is TGTGCCAGCAGCTTGGTTCCGGATGGCTACACCTTC.

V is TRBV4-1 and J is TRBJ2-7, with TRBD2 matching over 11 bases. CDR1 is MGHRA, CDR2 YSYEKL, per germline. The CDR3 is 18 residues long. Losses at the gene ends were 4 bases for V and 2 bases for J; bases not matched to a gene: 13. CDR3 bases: TGCGCCAGCAGCCTACTGACTAGCGGGACCCATCCTGCCTACGAGCAGTACTTC. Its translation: CASSLLTSGTHPAYEQYF.